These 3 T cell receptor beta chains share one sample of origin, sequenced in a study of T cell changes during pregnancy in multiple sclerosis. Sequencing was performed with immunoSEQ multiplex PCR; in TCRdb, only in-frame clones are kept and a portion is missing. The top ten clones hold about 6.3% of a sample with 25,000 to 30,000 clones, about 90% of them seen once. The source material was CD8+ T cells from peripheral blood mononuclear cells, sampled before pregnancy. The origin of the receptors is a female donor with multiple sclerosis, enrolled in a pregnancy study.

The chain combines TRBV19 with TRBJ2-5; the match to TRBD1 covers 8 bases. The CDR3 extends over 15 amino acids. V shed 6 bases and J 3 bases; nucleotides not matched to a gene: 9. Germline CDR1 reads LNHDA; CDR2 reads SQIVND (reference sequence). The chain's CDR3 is CASRGGQAPEETQYF. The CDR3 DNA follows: TGTGCCAGTAGGGGGGGACAGGCGCCTGAAGAGACCCAGTACTTC.

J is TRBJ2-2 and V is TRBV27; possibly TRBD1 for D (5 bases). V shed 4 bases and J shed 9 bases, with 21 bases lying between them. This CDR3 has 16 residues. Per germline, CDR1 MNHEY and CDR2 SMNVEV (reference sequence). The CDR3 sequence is CASSSFPGNLPWELFF. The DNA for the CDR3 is TGTGCCAGCAGTTCTTTCCCAGGGAACCTACCCTGGGAGCTGTTTTTT.

CDR3 sequence reads: CASSPGGLGTGELFF. CDR3 in DNA: TGTGCCAGCAGTCCGGGAGGGTTAGGCACCGGGGAGCTGTTTTTT. This chain connects TRBV27 to TRBJ2-2; 8 nucleotides agree with TRBD2. Germline V CDR1 and CDR2: MNHEY, SMNVEV (reference sequence). V shed 5 bases, J shed 4 bases, and the junction held 6 bases outside the gene matches. The CDR3 extends over 15 amino acids.